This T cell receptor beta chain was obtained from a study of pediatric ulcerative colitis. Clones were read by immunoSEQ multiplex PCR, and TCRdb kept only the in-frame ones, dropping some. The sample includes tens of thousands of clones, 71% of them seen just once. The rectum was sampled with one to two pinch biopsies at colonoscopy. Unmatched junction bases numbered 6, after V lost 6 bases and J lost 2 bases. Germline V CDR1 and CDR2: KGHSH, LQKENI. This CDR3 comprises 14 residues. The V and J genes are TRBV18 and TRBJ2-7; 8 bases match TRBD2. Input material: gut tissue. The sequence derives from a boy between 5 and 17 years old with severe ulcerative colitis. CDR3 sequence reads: CASSPPGLAYEQYF. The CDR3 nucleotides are TGTGCCAGCTCGCCCCCGGGACTAGCCTACGAGCAGTACTTC. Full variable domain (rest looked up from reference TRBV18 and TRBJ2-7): NAGVMQNPRHLVRRRGQEARLRCSPMKGHSHVYWYRQLPEEGLKFMVYLQKENIIDESGMPKERFSAEFPKEGPSILRIQQVVRGDSAAYFCASSPPGLAYEQYFGPGTRLTVT.